This is a list of T cell receptor beta chains from one sample in a study of identical twins. MiXCR, run by TCRdb on the 5' RACE reads, gives a single entry per CDR3 protein. The sample includes 500,000 to 550,000 distinct CDR3 sequences, around 20% seen only once; the top ten take 0.45% to 0.5%. This sample was shared with a second study, whose subject was yellow fever vaccine responses in identical twins.

The sequenced material came from CD4+ T cells sorted from blood. These receptors were collected from a woman between 18 and 29 years old in good health. Both conserved end residues are part of each CDR3. The D gene is left open where the match is weak. Some rows mark clone size as missing; the rest say once, few, many or name a class of expanded clone.

abundance,v_gene,j_gene,d_gene,CDR3aa,CDR3nt
.,TRBV3-1,TRBJ2-3,TRBD2,CASSQHPGLAGADTQYF,TGTGCCAGCAGCCAACATCCGGGACTAGCGGGAGCAGATACGCAGTATTTT
.,TRBV5-1,TRBJ2-3,TRBD2,CASSLVTSGRGTDTQYF,TGCGCCAGCAGCCTGGTGACTAGCGGGAGGGGTACAGATACGCAGTATTTT
.,TRBV18,TRBJ1-1,.,CASSPGGMEFAVNTEAFF,TGTGCCAGCTCACCGGGAGGGATGGAATTTGCTGTAAACACTGAAGCTTTCTTT
.,TRBV2,TRBJ2-2,TRBD1,CASRTGTGVAGELFF,TGTGCCAGCAGGACCGGGACAGGCGTGGCCGGGGAGCTGTTTTTT
.,TRBV3-1,TRBJ2-7,.,CASSQDTGGDEQYF,TGTGCCAGCAGCCAAGATACAGGGGGGGACGAGCAGTACTTC
.,TRBV6-5,TRBJ2-5,TRBD2,CASSYRRLAGETQYF,TGTGCCAGCAGTTATAGGCGACTAGCGGGAGAGACCCAGTACTTC
.,TRBV10-3,TRBJ1-2,TRBD1,CAIRGQGAFSYGYTF,TGTGCCATCAGGGGACAGGGGGCGTTTAGCTATGGCTACACCTTC
.,TRBV6-5,TRBJ1-1,.,CASSYSVGMNTEAFF,TGTGCCAGCAGTTATTCAGTTGGGATGAACACTGAAGCTTTCTTT
.,TRBV12-3/TRBV12-4,TRBJ2-7,TRBD2,CASSTRHKIAGAEQYF,TGTGCCAGCAGCACCCGACACAAAATAGCGGGAGCCGAGCAGTACTTC
.,TRBV28,TRBJ2-3,TRBD1,CASSPTGVRTDTQYF,TGTGCCAGCAGTCCGACAGGGGTCCGGACAGATACGCAGTATTTT
.,TRBV12-3/TRBV12-4,TRBJ1-1,.,CASRIAGTVNTEAFF,TGTGCCAGCAGGATTGCGGGGACTGTGAACACTGAAGCTTTCTTT
few,TRBV4-2,TRBJ2-2,TRBD2,CASSQGGLAGPPSGELFF,TGTGCCAGCAGCCAAGGGGGACTAGCGGGACCACCCTCCGGGGAGCTGTTTTTT
few,TRBV20-1,TRBJ1-1,.,CSARPMNTEAFF,TGCAGTGCTAGACCTATGAACACTGAAGCTTTCTTT
.,TRBV16,TRBJ1-1,.,CASSQSLNTEAFF,TGTGCCAGCAGCCAATCTTTGAACACTGAAGCTTTCTTT
.,TRBV15,TRBJ1-1,.,CATSRAPGSPGNTEAFF,TGTGCCACCAGCAGAGCGCCCGGGAGCCCAGGGAACACTGAAGCTTTCTTT
few,TRBV6-5,TRBJ2-4,.,CASSYSTGSRVGAKNIQYF,TGTGCCAGCAGTTACTCGACCGGGAGTAGGGTTGGGGCCAAAAACATTCAGTACTTC
few,TRBV2,TRBJ1-1,.,CASSEEQGGTEAFF,TGTGCCAGCAGTGAGGAACAGGGTGGGACTGAAGCTTTCTTT
few,TRBV18,TRBJ2-1,.,CASSIRAYNEQFF,TGTGCCAGCTCCATCCGGGCCTACAATGAGCAGTTCTTC
.,TRBV6-5,TRBJ2-7,.,CASSYGREQYF,TGTGCCAGCAGTTACGGGAGGGAGCAGTACTTC
few,TRBV29-1,TRBJ2-1,TRBD2,CSVAGTSVTYNEQFF,TGCAGCGTCGCCGGGACTAGCGTAACCTACAATGAGCAGTTCTTC
few,TRBV12-3/TRBV12-4,TRBJ1-1,.,CASSWGLYTEAFF,TGTGCCAGCAGTTGGGGTTTGTACACTGAAGCTTTCTTT
few,TRBV2,TRBJ2-2,.,CASGTAGSDTGELFF,TGTGCCAGCGGCACGGCAGGCTCCGACACCGGGGAGCTGTTTTTT
few,TRBV12-5,TRBJ2-3,.,CASGLALAQDTQYF,TGTGCTAGTGGTTTGGCCCTCGCCCAAGATACGCAGTATTTT
few,TRBV5-1,TRBJ1-2,.,CASSPSGTRYGYTF,TGCGCCAGCAGCCCATCCGGGACGCGCTATGGCTACACCTTC
few,TRBV3-1,TRBJ2-1,.,CASSHLTGPQRLSYNEQFF,TGTGCCAGCAGCCACCTCACGGGCCCCCAGAGGTTGTCTTACAATGAGCAGTTCTTC
few,TRBV9,TRBJ1-1,.,CASSVAQGNTEAFF,TGTGCCAGCAGCGTAGCACAGGGGAACACTGAAGCTTTCTTT
.,TRBV7-2,TRBJ2-1,TRBD2,CASSRGLGLAGVLAEQFF,TGTGCCAGCAGCCGAGGGCTAGGGCTAGCGGGAGTTTTGGCTGAGCAGTTCTTC
few,TRBV5-1,TRBJ1-2,.,CASSLGPAPDYGYTF,TGCGCCAGCAGCTTGGGTCCGGCTCCGGACTATGGCTACACCTTC
.,TRBV24-1,TRBJ2-2,.,CATSALGGSGELFF,TGTGCCACCAGTGCCCTAGGGGGGTCCGGGGAGCTGTTTTTT
few,TRBV4-1,TRBJ2-6,.,CASSQSWGSGANVLTF,TGCGCCAGCAGCCAAAGTTGGGGGTCCGGGGCCAACGTCCTGACTTTC
few,TRBV28,TRBJ2-2,.,CASSYKQGTGTGELFF,TGTGCCAGCAGTTACAAACAGGGTACCGGCACCGGGGAGCTGTTTTTT
once,TRBV7-8,TRBJ2-5,.,CATASGGGSRVETQYF,TGTGCCACTGCGTCCGGGGGTGGATCGAGGGTTGAGACCCAGTACTTC
.,TRBV12-3/TRBV12-4,TRBJ1-2,.,CASSQNDRSGYGYTF,TGTGCCAGCAGTCAAAATGACAGGTCCGGCTATGGCTACACCTTC
.,TRBV5-1,TRBJ2-5,TRBD1,CASSSTTTTGIETQYF,TGCGCCAGCAGCAGTACCACAACGACAGGGATAGAGACCCAGTACTTC
many,TRBV5-1,TRBJ2-1,TRBD2,CASRGGDSYNEQFF,TGCGCCAGCAGGGGGGGGGACTCCTACAATGAGCAGTTCTTC
.,TRBV20-1,TRBJ2-1,TRBD2,CSARGASGWYEQFF,TGCAGTGCTAGAGGCGCTAGCGGGTGGTATGAGCAGTTCTTC
.,TRBV20-1,TRBJ2-3,TRBD2,CSARDPRLAKVTDTQYF,TGCAGTGCTAGAGACCCTAGACTAGCCAAAGTCACAGATACGCAGTATTTT
.,TRBV28,TRBJ2-7,TRBD1,CASRTMTGGVYEQYF,TGTGCCAGCAGAACGATGACAGGGGGCGTGTACGAGCAGTACTTC
few,TRBV20-1,TRBJ2-1,TRBD1,CSARSDRVNEQFF,TGCAGTGCTAGATCGGACAGGGTCAATGAGCAGTTCTTC
.,TRBV25-1,TRBJ2-5,TRBD2,CASSKTSGAAGETQYF,TGTGCCAGCAGTAAGACTAGCGGGGCCGCAGGGGAGACCCAGTACTTC
.,TRBV4-1,TRBJ2-1,TRBD2,CASSQVSGRGGNEQFF,TGCGCCAGCAGCCAAGTTAGCGGGAGGGGGGGCAATGAGCAGTTCTTC
once,TRBV10-3,TRBJ2-1,.,CAISEPPPQVNNEQFF,TGTGCCATCAGTGAGCCCCCTCCTCAGGTAAACAATGAGCAGTTCTTC
.,TRBV3-1,TRBJ2-1,.,CASRRDTRSSYNEQFF,TGTGCCAGCAGACGGGACACACGGAGCTCCTACAATGAGCAGTTCTTC
.,TRBV10-3,TRBJ2-3,.,CAISGSSRAKFESDTQYF,TGTGCCATCAGTGGGTCCTCCCGCGCCAAGTTCGAGTCAGATACGCAGTATTTT
.,TRBV6-2/TRBV6-3,TRBJ1-2,.,CASSSGGADYGYTF,TGTGCCAGCAGTTCGGGGGGGGCCGACTATGGCTACACCTTC
.,TRBV5-1,TRBJ2-3,TRBD2,CASSRASGGNTDTQYF,TGCGCCAGCAGCCGAGCTAGCGGGGGGAACACAGATACGCAGTATTTT
.,TRBV29-1,TRBJ2-1,.,CSATDDSYNEQFF,TGCAGCGCTACGGATGACTCCTACAATGAGCAGTTCTTC
.,TRBV20-1,TRBJ2-1,TRBD2,CSAIPAGGKYNEQFF,TGCAGTGCTATCCCAGCGGGGGGGAAGTACAATGAGCAGTTCTTC
.,TRBV11-3,TRBJ2-1,.,CASSLGVLNEQFF,TGTGCCAGCAGCTTGGGCGTTTTGAATGAGCAGTTCTTC